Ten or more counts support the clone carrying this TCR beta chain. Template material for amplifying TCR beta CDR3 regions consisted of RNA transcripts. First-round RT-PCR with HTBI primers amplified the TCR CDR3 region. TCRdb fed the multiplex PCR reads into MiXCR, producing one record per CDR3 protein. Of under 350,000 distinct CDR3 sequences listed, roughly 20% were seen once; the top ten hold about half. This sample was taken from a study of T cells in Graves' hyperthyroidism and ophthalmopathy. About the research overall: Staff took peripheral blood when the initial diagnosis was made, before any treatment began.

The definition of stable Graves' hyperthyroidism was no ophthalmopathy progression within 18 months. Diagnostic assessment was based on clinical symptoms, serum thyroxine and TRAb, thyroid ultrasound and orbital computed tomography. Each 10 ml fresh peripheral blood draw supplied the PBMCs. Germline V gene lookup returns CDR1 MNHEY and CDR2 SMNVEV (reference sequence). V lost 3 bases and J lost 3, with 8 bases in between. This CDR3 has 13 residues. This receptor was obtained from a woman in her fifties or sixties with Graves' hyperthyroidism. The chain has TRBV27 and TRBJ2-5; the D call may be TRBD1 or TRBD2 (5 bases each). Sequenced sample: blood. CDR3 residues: CASSFVGEETQYF. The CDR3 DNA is TGTGCCAGCAGTTTCGTGGGGGAAGAGACCCAGTACTTC.